Following are 9 T cell receptor beta chains from one sample sequenced in a study of siplizumab effects on memory and regulatory T cells. Generated by immunoSEQ multiplex PCR, the TCRdb table keeps only in-frame clones and is missing some. The profile shows approximately 100,000 clones, roughly 92% of them singletons. The specimen sequenced was Tregs sorted from blood. The receptor set was obtained from a human donor in good health.

The rearrangement links TRBV11-3 to TRBJ2-1; weak D call: TRBD1 (6 bases). CDR1 and CDR2 from the germline V gene are SGHNT and YENEEA. V lost 1 base and J lost 7, with 11 bases in between. This CDR3 has 14 residues. DNA for the CDR3: TGTGCCAGCAGCTTAGGGCAGGGGTCGAATGAGCAGTTCTTC. This encodes CASSLGQGSNEQFF.

The chain is built from TRBV9 and TRBJ1-1; no firm D call. This CDR3 comprises 14 residues. Trimming stripped 4 bases from V and 6 bases from J, with 16 bases between. In germline, CDR1 is SGDLS, CDR2 YYNGEE. The CDR3 here is CASSPDPVHAEAFF. In DNA form, the CDR3 reads TGTGCCAGCAGCCCCGACCCGGTACACGCTGAAGCTTTCTTT.

The chain joins TRBV27 to TRBJ1-5; no definite D call. Germline V gene lookup returns CDR1 MNHEY and CDR2 SMNVEV (reference sequence). Trimming pared 8 bases from V and 6 bases from J, leaving 26 bases between. The CDR3 is made up of 17 amino acids. CDR3 protein: CASSIRLPGESRQPQHF. The CDR3 DNA is TGTGCCAGCTCGATTAGGCTTCCCGGGGAGAGCCGTCAGCCCCAGCATTTT.

This clone showed up just once. As DNA, the CDR3 is TGTGCCACCAGCAGAGATATGGACGTCAGGGATGAGCAGTTCTTC. It translates to CATSRDMDVRDEQFF. The rearrangement joins TRBV15 to TRBJ2-1; possible D gene TRBD1, 5 bases. This CDR3 spans 15 amino acids. V lost 0 bases and J 8 bases, leaving 14 bases between the germline ends. Germline V CDR1 and CDR2: LNHNV, YYDKDF (reference sequence).

This chain connects TRBV2 to TRBJ2-5; tentatively, D is TRBD1 or TRBD2 (5 bases each). The CDR3 has 13 amino acids. Trimming pared 5 bases from V and 6 bases from J, leaving 13 bases between. Germline CDR1 SNHLY, CDR2 FYNNEI. The chain's CDR3 is CASSWDLLKTQYF. CDR3 in DNA: TGTGCCAGCAGTTGGGACCTTCTGAAGACCCAGTACTTC.

Only a few counts were recorded for this clone. The V and J genes are TRBV7-2 and TRBJ2-2; D may correspond to TRBD1 or TRBD2 (5 bases each). Trimming took 4 bases from V and 6 from J, leaving 18 bases between them. Germline CDR1 and CDR2: SGHTA and FQGNSA. The CDR3 loop spans 16 amino acids. The CDR3 DNA follows: TGTGCCAGCAGCTCCCGGGGCAAGAAATTGGCCGGGGAGCTGTTTTTT. Protein product: CASSSRGKKLAGELFF.

The CDR3 is CASKGAGGSSSYEQYF. CDR3 DNA: TGCGCCAGCAAAGGAGCGGGAGGGAGCAGCTCCTACGAGCAGTACTTC. The rearrangement links TRBV5-1 to TRBJ2-7; 10 bases line up with TRBD2. This CDR3 region has 16 residues. The V segment lost 6 bases and the J segment 0 bases; nucleotides outside the gene matches: 9. CDR1 and CDR2 (germline): SGHRS, YFSETQ.

The gene calls are TRBV6-1 and TRBJ1-3; D call uncertain. Germline-derived CDR1 and CDR2 are MNHNS and SASEGT. The CDR3 is made up of 14 amino acids. With 3 bases removed from V and 5 bases from J, the gap between germline ends came to 11 bases. The CDR3 DNA sequence: TGTGCCAGCAGTGAGGCCGGGCACAGAAACACCATATATTTT. Translating gives CASSEAGHRNTIYF.

This chain uses TRBV5-1 with TRBJ1-5; D is unresolved. Germline V gene data show CDR1 as SGHRS and CDR2 as YFSETQ. The V end lost 0 bases, the J end lost 3 bases, and 4 bases lay between the germline ends. The CDR3 contains 13 residues. The CDR3 loop reads CASSLGDNQPQHF. The CDR3 bases are TGCGCCAGCAGCTTGGGAGACAATCAGCCCCAGCATTTT.